This is a list of T cell receptor beta chains from one sample in a study of blood T cell repertoires in COVID-19. Some clones are missing from TCRdb's copy, which holds only in-frame ones; the method was immunoSEQ multiplex PCR. The sample includes some 300,000 clones, around 87% seen only once; the top ten take 3.5% to 5%. The sequenced material came from PBMCs or T cells enriched from blood (not recorded which). These receptors originate from a woman between 18 and 29 years old with acute COVID-19. Each CDR3 is given with its conserved first and last residue. The order of the fields is CDR3 protein, CDR3 DNA, V gene, D gene, J gene. A D gene is named only where the DNA matches it firmly.

CDR3aa: CASIGQGAQQPQHF; CDR3nt: TGTGCCAGTATAGGCCAGGGGGCGCAGCAGCCCCAGCATTTT; v_gene: TRBV19; d_gene: TRBD1; j_gene: TRBJ1-5
CDR3aa: CASSVGLAAWNEQFF; CDR3nt: TGTGCCAGCAGCGTCGGACTAGCCGCTTGGAATGAGCAGTTCTTC; v_gene: TRBV9; d_gene: TRBD2; j_gene: TRBJ2-1
CDR3aa: CASRLVTGTGGSGMSEAFF; CDR3nt: TGTGCCAGCAGGCTTGTCACCGGGACAGGGGGGTCGGGTATGTCCGAAGCTTTCTTT; v_gene: TRBV3-1/TRBV3-2; d_gene: TRBD1; j_gene: TRBJ1-1
CDR3aa: CASSLSQVWNQPQHF; CDR3nt: TGTGCCAGCAGTTTATCGCAGGTTTGGAATCAGCCCCAGCATTTT; v_gene: TRBV28; d_gene: .; j_gene: TRBJ1-5
CDR3aa: CASSFRTAGDYGYTF; CDR3nt: TGTGCCAGCAGTTTTAGGACAGCTGGGGACTATGGCTACACCTTC; v_gene: TRBV27; d_gene: .; j_gene: TRBJ1-2
CDR3aa: CASSWEEGTEAFF; CDR3nt: TGTGCCAGCAGCTGGGAGGAGGGAACTGAAGCTTTCTTT; v_gene: TRBV7-9; d_gene: .; j_gene: TRBJ1-1
CDR3aa: CASSPDPGLSIDSTDTQYF; CDR3nt: TGTGCCAGCAGCCCAGACCCGGGACTATCGATTGATAGCACAGATACGCAGTATTTT; v_gene: TRBV3-1/TRBV3-2; d_gene: TRBD2; j_gene: TRBJ2-3
CDR3aa: CASSLGTGRINEQFF; CDR3nt: TGTGCCAGCAGCCTAGGGACAGGGAGGATCAATGAGCAGTTCTTC; v_gene: TRBV27; d_gene: TRBD1; j_gene: TRBJ2-1
CDR3aa: CASSLGGYNEQFF; CDR3nt: TGTGCCAGCAGTTTGGGGGGCTACAATGAGCAGTTCTTC; v_gene: TRBV12-3/TRBV12-4; d_gene: .; j_gene: TRBJ2-1
CDR3aa: CASSSEQGAVQPQHF; CDR3nt: TGTGCCAGCAGCTCCGAGCAGGGGGCAGTTCAGCCCCAGCATTTT; v_gene: TRBV7-8; d_gene: TRBD1; j_gene: TRBJ1-5
CDR3aa: CASSRPGTSGSYSYNEQFF; CDR3nt: TGTGCCAGCAGCCGTCCCGGGACTAGCGGGAGTTACTCCTACAATGAGCAGTTCTTC; v_gene: TRBV27; d_gene: TRBD2; j_gene: TRBJ2-1